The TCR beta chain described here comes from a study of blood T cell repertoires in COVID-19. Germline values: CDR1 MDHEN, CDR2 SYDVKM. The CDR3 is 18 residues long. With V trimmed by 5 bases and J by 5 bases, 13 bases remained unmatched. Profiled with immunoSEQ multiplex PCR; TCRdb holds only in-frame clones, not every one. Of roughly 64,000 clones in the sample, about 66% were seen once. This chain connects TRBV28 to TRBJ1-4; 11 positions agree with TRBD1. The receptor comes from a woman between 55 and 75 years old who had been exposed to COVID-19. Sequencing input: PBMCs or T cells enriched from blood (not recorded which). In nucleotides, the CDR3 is TGTGCCAGCAGTCTCGTTTCCGGGACAGGGGGATCGAATGAAAAACTGTTTTTT. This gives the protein CASSLVSGTGGSNEKLFF.